The clone carrying this T cell receptor beta chain was detected many times. Its specificity is not known. Read sequence stops 3 residues before the CDR3 end, and the germline J gene provides the missing end. This record belongs to a study of T cell clonality in common variable immunodeficiency. Overall study results and limits: In common variable immunodeficiency, TCR beta chains reportedly carried fewer deletions and N-nucleotide insertions.

The length of the CDR3 is 16 residues. Per germline, CDR1 DFQATT and CDR2 SNEGSKA (reference sequence). V gave up 3 bases and J gave up 2 bases; unmatched junction bases: 9. Donors gave roughly 4.5 to 8 ml heparinized peripheral whole blood. Profiling relied on immunoSEQ multiplex PCR, and the TCRdb table lists in-frame clones only, not all of them. The repertoire shows some 60,000 clones, none seen only once; the top ten take approximately 1.6%. Sequenced sample: peripheral blood mononuclear cells. The TCR sequence derives from a person aged 18 to 70 in good health. The chain uses TRBV20-1 and TRBJ2-3, with 9 bases matching TRBD2. The CDR3 loop is CSASLFSSGITDTQYF. The DNA read from the CDR3 is TGCAGTGCTAGCCTCTTCTCTAGCGGGATCACAGATACG.